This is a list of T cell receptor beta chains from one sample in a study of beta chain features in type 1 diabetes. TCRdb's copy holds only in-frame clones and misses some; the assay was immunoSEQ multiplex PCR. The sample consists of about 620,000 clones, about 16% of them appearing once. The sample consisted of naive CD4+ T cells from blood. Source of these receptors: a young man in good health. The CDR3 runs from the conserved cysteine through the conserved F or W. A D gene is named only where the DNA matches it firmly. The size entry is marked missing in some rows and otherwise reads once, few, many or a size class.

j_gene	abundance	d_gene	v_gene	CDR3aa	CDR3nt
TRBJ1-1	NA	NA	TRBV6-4	CASSDWAGNTEAFF	TGTGCCAGCAGTGACTGGGCGGGGAACACTGAAGCTTTCTTT
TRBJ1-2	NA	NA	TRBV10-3	CAAHIGRQAYGYTF	TGTGCCGCTCACATCGGTCGACAGGCCTATGGCTACACCTTC
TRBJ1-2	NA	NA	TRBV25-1	CASSVPGREGGYTF	TGTGCCAGCAGTGTCCCAGGCAGGGAAGGTGGCTACACCTTC
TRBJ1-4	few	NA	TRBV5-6	CASSLDGTFNEKLFF	TGTGCCAGCAGCTTGGACGGGACATTCAATGAAAAACTGTTTTTT
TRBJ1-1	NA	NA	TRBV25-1	CASSDSLASFF	TGTGCCAGCAGTGACAGCCTGGCTTCTTTCTTT
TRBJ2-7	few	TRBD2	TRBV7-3	CASSLFSPFVAGGPYEQYF	TGTGCCAGCAGCTTATTTTCGCCGTTTGTAGCGGGGGGACCCTACGAGCAGTACTTC
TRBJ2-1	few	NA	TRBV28	CASRTPGVGKNEQFF	TGTGCCAGCAGGACCCCGGGGGTAGGAAAAAATGAGCAGTTCTTC
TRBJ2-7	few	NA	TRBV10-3	CAITEAGQSSSYEQYF	TGTGCCATCACCGAGGCGGGACAATCGTCCTCCTACGAGCAGTACTTC
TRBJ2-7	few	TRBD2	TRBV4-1	CASSQAGTIAYEQYF	TGCGCCAGCAGCCAGGCCGGGACTATTGCCTACGAGCAGTACTTC
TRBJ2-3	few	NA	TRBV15	CATSRSGTSGDTQYF	TGTGCCACCAGCAGATCGGGGACAAGTGGAGATACGCAGTATTTT
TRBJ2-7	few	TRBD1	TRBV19	CASRGQAPYEQYF	TGTGCCAGTAGGGGACAGGCGCCTTACGAGCAGTACTTC
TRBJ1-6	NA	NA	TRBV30	CAWQEIYNSPLHF	TGTGCCTGGCAGGAGATTTATAATTCACCCCTCCACTTT
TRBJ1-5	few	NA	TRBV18	CASSRGSDQPQHF	TGTGCCAGCTCCCGTGGAAGCGATCAGCCCCAGCATTTT
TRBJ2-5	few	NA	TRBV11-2	CASSFPRQGGKETQYF	TGTGCCAGCAGCTTCCCCAGGCAGGGAGGAAAAGAGACCCAGTACTTC
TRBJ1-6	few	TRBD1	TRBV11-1	CASSPGQVNSPLHF	TGTGCCAGCAGCCCTGGACAGGTCAATTCACCCCTCCACTTT
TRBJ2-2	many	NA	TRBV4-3	CASSLQEGPPGELFF	TGCGCCAGCAGCCTACAGGAGGGCCCGCCCGGGGAGCTGTTTTTT
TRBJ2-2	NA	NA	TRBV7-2	CASTNTPTAGELFF	TGTGCCAGCACTAATACACCCACGGCCGGGGAGCTGTTTTTT
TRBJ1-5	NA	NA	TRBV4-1	CASSQVAAANQPQHF	TGCGCCAGCAGCCAAGTCGCAGCAGCCAATCAGCCCCAGCATTTT